This TCR beta chain was obtained from a study of cytomegalovirus exposure and HLA in healthy donors. Concerning this clone: Its antigen is still unknown.

This PCR relied on a set of 60 Vbeta primers and 13 Jbeta primers. TCRdb keeps only in-frame clones here, not all; method: immunoSEQ multiplex PCR. The table includes about 200,000 clones, about 80% detected once. Study-wide points: Associated with HLA alleles at 0.05 false discovery rate in a later analysis were 16,951 TCR beta sequences. Relative to the approximately 680-donor mean, N-insertions were reportedly fewer in an Asian-associated ancestry cluster in a later analysis.

At sampling all donors were nominally healthy, likely with unrecorded immune exposures. The sample was PBMCs. The receptor comes from a man aged 18 to 29 in good health and CMV-seronegative.

CDR3 amino acids: CASSFQGPNTEAFF. In DNA form, the CDR3 reads TGCGCCAGCAGCTTCCAGGGGCCAAACACTGAAGCTTTCTTT. This chain uses TRBV5-1 with TRBJ1-1, with a tentative D call TRBD1 (6 bases). The CDR3 covers 14 residues. The germline V and J ends were trimmed by 2 bases and 2 bases, with 10 bases remaining between them. CDR1 and CDR2 from the germline V gene are SGHRS and YFSETQ.